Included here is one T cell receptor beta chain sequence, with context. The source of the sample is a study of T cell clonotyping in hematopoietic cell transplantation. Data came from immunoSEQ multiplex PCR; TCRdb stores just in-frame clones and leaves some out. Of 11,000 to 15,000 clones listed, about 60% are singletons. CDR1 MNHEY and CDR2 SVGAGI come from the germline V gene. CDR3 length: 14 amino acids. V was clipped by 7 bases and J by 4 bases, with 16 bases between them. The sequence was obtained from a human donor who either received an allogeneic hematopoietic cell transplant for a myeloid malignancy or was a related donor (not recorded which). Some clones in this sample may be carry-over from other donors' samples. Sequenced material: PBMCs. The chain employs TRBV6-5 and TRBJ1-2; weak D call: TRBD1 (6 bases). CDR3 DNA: TGTGCCAGCACCCGACAGGCGGGCCTCTATGGCTACACCTTC. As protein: CASTRQAGLYGYTF.